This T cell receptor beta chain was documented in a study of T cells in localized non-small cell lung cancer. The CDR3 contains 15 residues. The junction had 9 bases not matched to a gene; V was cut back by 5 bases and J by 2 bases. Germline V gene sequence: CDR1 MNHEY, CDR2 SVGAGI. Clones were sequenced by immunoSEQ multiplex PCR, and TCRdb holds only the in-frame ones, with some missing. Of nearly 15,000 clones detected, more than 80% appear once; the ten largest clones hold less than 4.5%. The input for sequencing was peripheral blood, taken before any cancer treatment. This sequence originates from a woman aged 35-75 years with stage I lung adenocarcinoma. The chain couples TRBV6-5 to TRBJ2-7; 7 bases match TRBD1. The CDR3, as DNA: TGTGCCAGCAGTCCAACCCGGGACAGCCCCTACGAGCAGTACTTC. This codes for CASSPTRDSPYEQYF.